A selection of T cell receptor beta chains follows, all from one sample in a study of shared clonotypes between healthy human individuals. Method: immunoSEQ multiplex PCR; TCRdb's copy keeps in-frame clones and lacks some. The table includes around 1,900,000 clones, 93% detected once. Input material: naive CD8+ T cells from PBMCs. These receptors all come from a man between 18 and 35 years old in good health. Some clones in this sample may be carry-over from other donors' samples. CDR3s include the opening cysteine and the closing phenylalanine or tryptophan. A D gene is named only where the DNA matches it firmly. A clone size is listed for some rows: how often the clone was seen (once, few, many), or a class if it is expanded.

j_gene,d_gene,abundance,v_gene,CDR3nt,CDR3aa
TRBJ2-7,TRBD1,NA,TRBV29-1,TGCAGCGTTAGGGCAGGGGGCTACGAGCAGTACTTC,CSVRAGGYEQYF
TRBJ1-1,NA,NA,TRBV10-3,TGTGCCATCAGTGAGTCTCGGGTGGGCACTGAAGCTTTCTTT,CAISESRVGTEAFF
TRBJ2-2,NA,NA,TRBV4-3,TGCGCCAGCAGCCAAGATCGGGCAGGCGGTAACACCGGGGAGCTGTTTTTT,CASSQDRAGGNTGELFF
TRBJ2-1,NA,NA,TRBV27,TGTGCCAGCAGTTCCTTACTGAGGACTGGCCAAGGGGCCAATGAGCAGTTCTTC,CASSSLLRTGQGANEQFF
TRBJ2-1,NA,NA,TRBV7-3,TGTGCCAGCAGCTTAACGGGGACTGCGTATGGTGTCTCCTACAATGAGCAGTTCTTC,CASSLTGTAYGVSYNEQFF
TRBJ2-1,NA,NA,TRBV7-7,TGTGCCAGCAGCTCGGACGCATACAATGAGCAGTTCTTC,CASSSDAYNEQFF
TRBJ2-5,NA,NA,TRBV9,TGTGCCAGCAGCGCATCAGGGTTGCAAGAGACCCAGTACTTC,CASSASGLQETQYF
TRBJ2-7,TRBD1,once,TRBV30,TGTGCCTGGGACCCGGGACAGGGTCGGTACGAGCAGTACTTC,CAWDPGQGRYEQYF
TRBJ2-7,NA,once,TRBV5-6,TGTGCCAGCAGCTTCTTAGGACAGAGCTCCTACGAGCAGTACTTC,CASSFLGQSSYEQYF
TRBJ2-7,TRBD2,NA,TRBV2,TGTGCCAGCAGGGGTCCTCGGCGGGTCAGCGGGAGAGGGTACGAGCAGTACTTC,CASRGPRRVSGRGYEQYF
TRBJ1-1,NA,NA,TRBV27,TGTGCCAGCAGTTTTCAGGGCAACACTGAAGCTTTCTTT,CASSFQGNTEAFF
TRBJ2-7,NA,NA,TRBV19,TGTGCCAGTAACCAGACAGGCCCTAAAACTTACGAGCAGTACTTC,CASNQTGPKTYEQYF
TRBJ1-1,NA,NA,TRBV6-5,TGTGCCAGCAGTTACTCGAGGGGTATGAACACTGAAGCTTTCTTT,CASSYSRGMNTEAFF
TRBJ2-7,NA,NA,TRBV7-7,TGTGCCAGCAGTTGGGGGCCCAACTACGAGCAGTACTTC,CASSWGPNYEQYF
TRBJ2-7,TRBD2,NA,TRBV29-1,TGCAGCGCGTTAGCGGGAGCCCACGAGCAGTACTTC,CSALAGAHEQYF
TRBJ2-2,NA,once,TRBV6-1,TGTGCCAGCAGTGAAGCGCGAGACGGGGAGCTGTTTTTT,CASSEARDGELFF
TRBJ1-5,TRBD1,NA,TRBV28,TGTGCCAGCACTCCTCAGGGGGACCCCGGCCCCCAGCATTTT,CASTPQGDPGPQHF
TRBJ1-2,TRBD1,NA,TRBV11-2,TGTGCCAGCAGCGGCAGGGGGCGCGGTGGCTACACCTTC,CASSGRGRGGYTF
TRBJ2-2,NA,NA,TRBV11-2,TGTGCCAGCAGCTTAGACAGTGGTGGGGAGCTGTTTTTT,CASSLDSGGELFF
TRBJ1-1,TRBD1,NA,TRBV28,TGTGCCAGCAGTCCGTACAGGGGGCTGAACACTGAAGCTTTCTTT,CASSPYRGLNTEAFF
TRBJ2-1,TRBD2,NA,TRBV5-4,TGTGCCAGCAGCCGTACTAGCGGGAGAAACAATGAGCAGTTCTTC,CASSRTSGRNNEQFF
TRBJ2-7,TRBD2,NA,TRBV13,TGTGCCAGCAGCCCCTCCGTCGGGGGAGGGACCCCCTACTACGAGCAGTACTTC,CASSPSVGGGTPYYEQYF